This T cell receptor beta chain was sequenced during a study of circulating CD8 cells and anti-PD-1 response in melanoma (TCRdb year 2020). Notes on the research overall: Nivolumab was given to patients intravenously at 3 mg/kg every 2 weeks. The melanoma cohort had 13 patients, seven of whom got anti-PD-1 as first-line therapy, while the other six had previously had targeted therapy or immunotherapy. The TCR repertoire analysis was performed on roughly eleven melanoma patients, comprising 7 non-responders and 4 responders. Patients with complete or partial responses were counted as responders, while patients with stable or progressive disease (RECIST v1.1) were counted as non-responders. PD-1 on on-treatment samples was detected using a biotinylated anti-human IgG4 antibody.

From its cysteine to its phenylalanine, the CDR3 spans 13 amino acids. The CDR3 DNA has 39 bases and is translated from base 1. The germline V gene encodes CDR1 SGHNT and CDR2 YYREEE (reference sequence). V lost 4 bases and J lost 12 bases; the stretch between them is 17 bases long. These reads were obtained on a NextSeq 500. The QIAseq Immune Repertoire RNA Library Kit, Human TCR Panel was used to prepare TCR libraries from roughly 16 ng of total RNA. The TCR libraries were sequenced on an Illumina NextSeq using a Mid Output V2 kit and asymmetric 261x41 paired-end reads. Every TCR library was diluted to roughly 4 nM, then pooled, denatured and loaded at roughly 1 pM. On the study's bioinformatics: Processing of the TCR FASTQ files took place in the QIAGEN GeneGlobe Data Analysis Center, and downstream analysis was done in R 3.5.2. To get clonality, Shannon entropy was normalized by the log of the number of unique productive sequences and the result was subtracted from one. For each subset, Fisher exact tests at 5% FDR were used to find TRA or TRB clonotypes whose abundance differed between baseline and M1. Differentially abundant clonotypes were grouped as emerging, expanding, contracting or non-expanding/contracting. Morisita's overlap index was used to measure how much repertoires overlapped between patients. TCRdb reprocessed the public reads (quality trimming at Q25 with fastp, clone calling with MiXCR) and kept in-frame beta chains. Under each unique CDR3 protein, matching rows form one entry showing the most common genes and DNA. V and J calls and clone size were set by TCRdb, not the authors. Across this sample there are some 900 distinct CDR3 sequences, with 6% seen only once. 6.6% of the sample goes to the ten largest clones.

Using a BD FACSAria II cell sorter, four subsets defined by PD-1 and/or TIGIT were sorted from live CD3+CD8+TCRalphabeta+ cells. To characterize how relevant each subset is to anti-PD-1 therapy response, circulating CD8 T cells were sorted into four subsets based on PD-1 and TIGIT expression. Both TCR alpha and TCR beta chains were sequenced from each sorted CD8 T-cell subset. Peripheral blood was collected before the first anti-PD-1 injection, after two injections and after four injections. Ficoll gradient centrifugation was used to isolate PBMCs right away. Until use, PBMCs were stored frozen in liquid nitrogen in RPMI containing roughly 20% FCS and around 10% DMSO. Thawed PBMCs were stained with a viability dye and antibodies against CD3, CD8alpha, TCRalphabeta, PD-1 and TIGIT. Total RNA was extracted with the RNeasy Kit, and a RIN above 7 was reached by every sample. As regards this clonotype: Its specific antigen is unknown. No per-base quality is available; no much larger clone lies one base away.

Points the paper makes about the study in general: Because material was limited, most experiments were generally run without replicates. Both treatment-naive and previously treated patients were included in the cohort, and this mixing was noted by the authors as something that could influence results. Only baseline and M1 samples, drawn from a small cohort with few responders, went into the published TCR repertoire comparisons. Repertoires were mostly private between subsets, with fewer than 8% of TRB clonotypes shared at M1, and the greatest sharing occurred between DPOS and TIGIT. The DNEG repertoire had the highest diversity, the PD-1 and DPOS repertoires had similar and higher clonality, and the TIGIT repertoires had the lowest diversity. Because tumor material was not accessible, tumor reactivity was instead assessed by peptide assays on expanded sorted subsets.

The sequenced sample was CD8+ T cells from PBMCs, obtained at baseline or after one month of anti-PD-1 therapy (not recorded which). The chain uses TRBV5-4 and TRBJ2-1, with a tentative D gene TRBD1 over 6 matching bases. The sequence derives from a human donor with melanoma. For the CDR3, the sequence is CASSPWTDRVQFF. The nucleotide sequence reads TGTGCCAGCAGCCCATGGACAGATCGAGTGCAGTTCTTC.